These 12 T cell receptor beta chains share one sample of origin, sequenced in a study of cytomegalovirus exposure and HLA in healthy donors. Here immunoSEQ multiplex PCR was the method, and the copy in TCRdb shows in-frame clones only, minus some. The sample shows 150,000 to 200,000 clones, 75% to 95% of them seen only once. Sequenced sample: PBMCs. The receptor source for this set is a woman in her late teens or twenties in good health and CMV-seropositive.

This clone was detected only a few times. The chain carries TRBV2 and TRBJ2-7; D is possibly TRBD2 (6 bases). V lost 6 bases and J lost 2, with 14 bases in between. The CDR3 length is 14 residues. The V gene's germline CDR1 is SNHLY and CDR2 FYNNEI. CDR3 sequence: CASRVTGAAYEQYF. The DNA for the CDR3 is TGTGCCAGCAGGGTCACGGGAGCCGCCTACGAGCAGTACTTC.

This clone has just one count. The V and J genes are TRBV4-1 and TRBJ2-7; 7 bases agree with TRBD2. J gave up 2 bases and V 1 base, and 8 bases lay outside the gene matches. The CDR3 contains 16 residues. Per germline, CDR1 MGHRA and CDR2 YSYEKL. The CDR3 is CASSQVETSIPYEQYF. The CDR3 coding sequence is TGCGCCAGCAGCCAAGTAGAGACTAGCATTCCCTACGAGCAGTACTTC.

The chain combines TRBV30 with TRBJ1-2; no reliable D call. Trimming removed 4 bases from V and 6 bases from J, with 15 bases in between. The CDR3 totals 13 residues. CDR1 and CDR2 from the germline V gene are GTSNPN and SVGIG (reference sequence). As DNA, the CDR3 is TGTGCCTGGATGGTGAACAGCGGCGATGGCTACACCTTC. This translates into CAWMVNSGDGYTF.

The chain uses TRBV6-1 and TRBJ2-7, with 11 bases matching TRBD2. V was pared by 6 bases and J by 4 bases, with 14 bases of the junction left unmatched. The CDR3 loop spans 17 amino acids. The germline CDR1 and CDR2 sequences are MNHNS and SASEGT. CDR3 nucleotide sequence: TGTGCCAGCAGGGAACATTCGACTAGCGGGATAATGTACGAGCAGTACTTC. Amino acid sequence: CASREHSTSGIMYEQYF.

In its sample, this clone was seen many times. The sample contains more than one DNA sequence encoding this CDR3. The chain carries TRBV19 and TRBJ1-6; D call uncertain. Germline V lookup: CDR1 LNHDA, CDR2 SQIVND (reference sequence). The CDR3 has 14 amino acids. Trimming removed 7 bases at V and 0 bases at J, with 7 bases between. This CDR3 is CASTESSYNSPLHF. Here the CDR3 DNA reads TGTGCCAGTACGGAGAGCTCCTATAATTCACCCCTCCACTTT.

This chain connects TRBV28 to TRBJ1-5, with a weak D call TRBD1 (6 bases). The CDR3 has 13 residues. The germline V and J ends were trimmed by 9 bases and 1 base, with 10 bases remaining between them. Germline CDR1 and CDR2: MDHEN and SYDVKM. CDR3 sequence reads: CARPDRSNQPQHF. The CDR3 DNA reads TGTGCCAGACCGGACAGAAGCAATCAGCCCCAGCATTTT.

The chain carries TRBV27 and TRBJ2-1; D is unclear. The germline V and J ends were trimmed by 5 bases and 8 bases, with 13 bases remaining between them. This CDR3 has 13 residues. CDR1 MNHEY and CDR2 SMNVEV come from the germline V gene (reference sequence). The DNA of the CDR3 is TGTGCCAGCAGTCCTCTGAGCCGGTATGAGCAGTTCTTC. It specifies CASSPLSRYEQFF.

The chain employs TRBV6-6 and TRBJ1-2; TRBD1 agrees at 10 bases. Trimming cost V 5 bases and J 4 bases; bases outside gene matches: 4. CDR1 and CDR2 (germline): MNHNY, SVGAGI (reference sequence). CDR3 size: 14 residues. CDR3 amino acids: CASSDWTGGYGYTF. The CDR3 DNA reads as TGTGCCAGCAGTGACTGGACAGGGGGCTATGGCTACACCTTC.

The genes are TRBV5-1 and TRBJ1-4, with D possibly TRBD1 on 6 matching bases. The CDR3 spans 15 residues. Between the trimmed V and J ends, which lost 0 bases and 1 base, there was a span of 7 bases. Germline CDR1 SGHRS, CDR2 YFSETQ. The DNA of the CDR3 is TGCGCCAGCAGCTTGGCGGACAGAACTAATGAAAAACTGTTTTTT. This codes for CASSLADRTNEKLFF.

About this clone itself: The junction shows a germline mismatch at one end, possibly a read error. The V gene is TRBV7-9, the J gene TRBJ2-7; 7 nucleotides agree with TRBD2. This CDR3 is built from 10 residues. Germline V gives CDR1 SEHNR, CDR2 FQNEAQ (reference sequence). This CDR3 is CASSWSGVGF. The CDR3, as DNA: TGTGCCAGCAGCTGGAGCGGGGTGGGGTTC. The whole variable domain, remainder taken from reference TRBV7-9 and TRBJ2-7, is DTGVSQNPRHKITKRGQNVTFRCDPISEHNRLYWYRQTLGQGPEFLTYFQNEAQLEKSRLLSDRFSAERPKGSFSTLEIQRTEQGDSAMYLCASSWSGVGFGPGTRLTVT.

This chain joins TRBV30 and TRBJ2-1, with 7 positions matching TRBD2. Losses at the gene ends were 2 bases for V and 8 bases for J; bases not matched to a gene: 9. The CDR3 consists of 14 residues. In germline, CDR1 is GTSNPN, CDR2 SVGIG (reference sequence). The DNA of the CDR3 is TGTGCCTGGAGTACTAGCGCCCCCGGGGATGAGCAGTTCTTC. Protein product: CAWSTSAPGDEQFF.

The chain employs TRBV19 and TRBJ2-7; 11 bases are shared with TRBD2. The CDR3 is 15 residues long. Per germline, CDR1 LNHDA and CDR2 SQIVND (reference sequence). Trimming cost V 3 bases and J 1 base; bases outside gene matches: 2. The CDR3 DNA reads TGTGCCAGTAGTATGCCTAGCGGGGGGTCCTACGAGCAGTACTTC. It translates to CASSMPSGGSYEQYF. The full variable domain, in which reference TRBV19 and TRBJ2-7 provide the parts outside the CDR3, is DGGITQSPKYLFRKEGQNVTLSCEQNLNHDAMYWYRQDPGQGLRLIYYSQIVNDFQKGDIAEGYSVSREKKESFPLTVTSAQKNPTAFYLCASSMPSGGSYEQYFGPGTRLTVT.